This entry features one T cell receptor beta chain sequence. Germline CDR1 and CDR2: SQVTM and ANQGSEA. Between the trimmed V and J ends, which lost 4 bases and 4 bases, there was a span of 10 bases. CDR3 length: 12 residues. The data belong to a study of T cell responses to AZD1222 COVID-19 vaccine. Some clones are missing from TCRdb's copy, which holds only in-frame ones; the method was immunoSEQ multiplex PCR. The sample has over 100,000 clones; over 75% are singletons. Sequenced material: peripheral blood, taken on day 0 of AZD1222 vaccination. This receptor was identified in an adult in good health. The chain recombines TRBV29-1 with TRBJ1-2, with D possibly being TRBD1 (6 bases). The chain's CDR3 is CSVATGPYGYTF. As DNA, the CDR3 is TGCAGCGTTGCAACAGGGCCCTATGGCTACACCTTC. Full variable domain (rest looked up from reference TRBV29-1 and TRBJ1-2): SAVISQKPSRDICQRGTSLTIQCQVDSQVTMMFWYRQQPGQSLTLIATANQGSEATYESGFVIDKFPISRPNLTFSTLTVSNMSPEDSSIYLCSVATGPYGYTFGSGTRLTVV.